This TCR beta chain was recovered during a study of radiation and T cells in renal cell carcinoma. The protocol was immunoSEQ multiplex PCR, while the TCRdb copy is restricted to in-frame clones and leaves out a portion. The repertoire holds approximately 170,000 clones, with 88% as singletons. Stated time point: blood 4 weeks post-SBRT, at nephrectomy. As to treatment: 15 Gy SBRT to primary tumor, nephrectomy 4 weeks later. Nephrectomy followed 15 Gy stereotactic body radiation by 4 weeks. The patient's renal cell carcinoma had clear cell pathology. The sequenced sample was blood, obtained from a patient whose treatment included radiotherapy and nephrectomy. The receptor's source is a woman aged 50 to 60 with renal cell carcinoma.

The CDR3 region has the DNA TGTGCCAGCAGCGCGGGGAGGGACACCGGGGAGCTGTTTTTT. Translated: CASSAGRDTGELFF. The chain uses TRBV6-1 and TRBJ2-2; 7 nucleotides agree with TRBD2. The CDR3 has 14 residues. The V segment lost 6 bases and the J segment 3 bases; nucleotides outside the gene matches: 4. Germline V CDR1 and CDR2: MNHNS, SASEGT.